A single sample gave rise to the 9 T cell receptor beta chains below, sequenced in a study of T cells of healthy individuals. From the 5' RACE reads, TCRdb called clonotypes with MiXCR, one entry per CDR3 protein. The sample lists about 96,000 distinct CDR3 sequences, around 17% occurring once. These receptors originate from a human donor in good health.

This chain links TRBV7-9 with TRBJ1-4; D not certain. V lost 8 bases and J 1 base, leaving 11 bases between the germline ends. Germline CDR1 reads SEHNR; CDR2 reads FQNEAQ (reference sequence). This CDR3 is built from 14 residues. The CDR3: CASASPQTNEKLFF. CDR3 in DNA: TGTGCCAGCGCCTCCCCCCAAACTAATGAAAAACTGTTTTTT. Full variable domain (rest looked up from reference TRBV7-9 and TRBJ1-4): DTGVSQNPRHKITKRGQNVTFRCDPISEHNRLYWYRQTLGQGPEFLTYFQNEAQLEKSRLLSDRFSAERPKGSFSTLEIQRTEQGDSAMYLCASASPQTNEKLFFGSGTQLSVL.

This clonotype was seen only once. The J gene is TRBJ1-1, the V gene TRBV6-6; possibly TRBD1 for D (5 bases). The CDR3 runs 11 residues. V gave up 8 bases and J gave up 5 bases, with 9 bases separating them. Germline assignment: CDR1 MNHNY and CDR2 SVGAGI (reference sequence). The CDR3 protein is CASGPGTEAFF. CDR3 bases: TGTGCCAGCGGCCCAGGGACTGAAGCTTTCTTT.

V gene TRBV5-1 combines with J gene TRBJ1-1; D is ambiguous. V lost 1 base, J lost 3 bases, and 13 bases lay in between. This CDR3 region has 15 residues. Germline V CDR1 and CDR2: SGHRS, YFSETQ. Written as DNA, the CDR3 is TGCGCCAGCAGCTTGTGGTCCGGTTTCGACACTGAAGCTTTCTTT. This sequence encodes CASSLWSGFDTEAFF.

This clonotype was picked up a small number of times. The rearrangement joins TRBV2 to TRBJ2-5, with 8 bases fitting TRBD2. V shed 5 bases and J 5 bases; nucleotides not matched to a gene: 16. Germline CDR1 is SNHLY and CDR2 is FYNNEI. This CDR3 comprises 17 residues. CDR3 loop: CASSPSLAGGEWETQYF. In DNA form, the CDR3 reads TGTGCCAGCAGTCCGTCTCTAGCGGGCGGGGAGTGGGAGACCCAGTACTTC.

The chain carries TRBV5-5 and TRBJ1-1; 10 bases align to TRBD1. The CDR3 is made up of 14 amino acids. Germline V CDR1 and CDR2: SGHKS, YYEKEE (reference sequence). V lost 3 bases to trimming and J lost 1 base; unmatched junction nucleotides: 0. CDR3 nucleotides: TGTGCCAGCAGCTGGACAGGGGGGAACACTGAAGCTTTCTTT. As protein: CASSWTGGNTEAFF.

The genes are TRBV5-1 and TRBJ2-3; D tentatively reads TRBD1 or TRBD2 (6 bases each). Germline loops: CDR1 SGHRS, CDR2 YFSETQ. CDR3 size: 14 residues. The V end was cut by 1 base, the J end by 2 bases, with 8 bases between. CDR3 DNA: TGCGCCAGCAGCTTGTGGGGGGCCACAGATACGCAGTATTTT. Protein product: CASSLWGATDTQYF.

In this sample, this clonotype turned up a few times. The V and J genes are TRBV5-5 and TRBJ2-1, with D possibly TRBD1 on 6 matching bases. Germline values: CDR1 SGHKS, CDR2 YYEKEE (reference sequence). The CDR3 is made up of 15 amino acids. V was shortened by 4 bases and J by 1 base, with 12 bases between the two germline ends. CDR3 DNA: TGTGCCAGCAGCCTCAGAGGACAGTCCTACAATGAGCAGTTCTTC. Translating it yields CASSLRGQSYNEQFF.

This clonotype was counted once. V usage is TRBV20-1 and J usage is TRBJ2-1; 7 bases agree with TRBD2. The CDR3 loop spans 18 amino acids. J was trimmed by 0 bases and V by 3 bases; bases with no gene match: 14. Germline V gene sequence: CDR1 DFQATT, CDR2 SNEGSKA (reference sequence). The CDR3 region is CSASLAGDESRSYNEQFF. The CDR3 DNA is TGCAGTGCTAGTTTGGCGGGGGACGAATCTCGCTCCTACAATGAGCAGTTCTTC.

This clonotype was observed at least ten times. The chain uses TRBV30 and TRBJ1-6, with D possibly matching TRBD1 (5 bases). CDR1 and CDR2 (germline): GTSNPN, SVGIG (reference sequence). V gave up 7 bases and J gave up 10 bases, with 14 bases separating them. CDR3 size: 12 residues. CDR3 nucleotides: TGTGCCTCTCGTCGGGGGAGCTCACCCCTCCACTTT. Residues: CASRRGSSPLHF.